This TCR beta chain was profiled in a study of cytomegalovirus exposure and HLA in healthy donors. Findings and caveats of the study: A cluster of highly shared sequence variants was likely a sequencing artifact. By HLA locus, TCR association rates varied in a later analysis, with DRB1 showing the most and HLA-C the fewest.

Germline-derived CDR1 and CDR2 are SGHRS and YFSETQ. V lost 4 bases and J 0 bases, leaving 13 bases between the germline ends. This CDR3 is built from 15 residues. Regarding this clone: Its antigen is still unknown.

PCR primers comprised 60 Vbeta and 13 Jbeta primers. Authors' data handling: Later, an analysis found some 80 million unique TCR beta chains, and 9.5 million to 12 million of these were shared. Using immunoSEQ multiplex PCR, the repertoire was profiled, and TCRdb retains in-frame clones only, with some absent. From that table come the V and J calls and clone size; the DNA was used to work out D and trimming. The sample has roughly 130,000 clones, 80% seen once. The sequence came from a man aged 40-49 years in good health and CMV-seronegative. This chain uses TRBV5-1 with TRBJ1-2, with a weak D call TRBD1 (6 bases). Material: PBMCs. The DNA for the CDR3 is TGCGCCAGCAGCGAGTCGGGACAAACTAACTATGGCTACACCTTC. It codes for CASSESGQTNYGYTF.